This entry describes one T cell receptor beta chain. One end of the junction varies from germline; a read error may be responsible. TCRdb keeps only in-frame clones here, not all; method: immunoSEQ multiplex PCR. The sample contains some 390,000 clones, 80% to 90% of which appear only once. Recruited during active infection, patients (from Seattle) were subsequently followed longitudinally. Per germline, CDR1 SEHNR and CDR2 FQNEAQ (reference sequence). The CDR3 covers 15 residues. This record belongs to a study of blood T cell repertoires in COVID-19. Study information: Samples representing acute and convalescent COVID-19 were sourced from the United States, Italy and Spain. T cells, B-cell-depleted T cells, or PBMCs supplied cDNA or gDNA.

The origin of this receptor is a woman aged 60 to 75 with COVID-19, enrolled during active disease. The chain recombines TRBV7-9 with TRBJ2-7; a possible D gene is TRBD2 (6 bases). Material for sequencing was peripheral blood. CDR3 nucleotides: TGTGCCTGCAGCCGAGGGGCGGGGAGATCCTACGAGCAGTACTTC. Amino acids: CACSRGAGRSYEQYF.